These 28 T cell receptor beta chains share one sample of origin, sequenced in a study of blood T cell repertoires in COVID-19. The data were produced by immunoSEQ multiplex PCR, yet TCRdb's version contains in-frame clones alone and is incomplete. The repertoire consists of 84,000 or so clones, with around 80% occurring once and the leading ten covering 25% to 30%. Sequenced: peripheral blood. Every receptor here comes from a woman at least 80 years old with acute or convalescent COVID-19.

The gene calls are TRBV18 and TRBJ2-7; a weak D match, TRBD1 (6 bases). Trimming took off 3 bases at V and 3 bases at J, with 24 bases between the two ends. Germline V gene lookup returns CDR1 KGHSH and CDR2 LQKENI. This CDR3 comprises 18 residues. CDR3 protein: CASSPLRGSANGGYEQYF. In DNA form, the CDR3 reads TGTGCCAGCTCACCTCTAAGGGGGTCCGCTAATGGGGGCTACGAGCAGTACTTC.

The sample holds a few counts of this clone. This rearrangement joins TRBV21-1 to TRBJ2-5; the table's TRBD2 call for D was not verified on the DNA. TRBV21-1 is a documented pseudogene. There are 16 residues in the CDR3. This chain's CDR3 is CASSGRLVRWQETQYF. In nucleotides, the CDR3 is TGTGCCAGCAGCGGACGACTAGTAAGGTGGCAAGAGACCCAGTACTTC.

V is TRBV19 and J is TRBJ2-7; 8 positions match TRBD1. Germline CDR1 and CDR2: LNHDA and SQIVND (reference sequence). V trimming: 2 bases; J trimming: 2 bases; junction bases outside the gene matches: 8. CDR3 size: 16 residues. CDR3 in DNA: TGTGCCAGTAGTATAAGTTGGCAGGGGGCAACCTACGAGCAGTACTTC. It encodes CASSISWQGATYEQYF.

This chain connects TRBV7-2 to TRBJ1-5; D not resolved. V dropped 5 bases and J dropped 4 bases, with 9 bases sitting between them. This CDR3 is built from 13 residues. Germline CDR1 SGHTA, CDR2 FQGNSA. CDR3 sequence: CASSAYRNQPQHF. The CDR3 nucleotides read TGTGCCAGCAGCGCCTACAGAAATCAGCCCCAGCATTTT.

The V and J genes are TRBV12-3 or TRBV12-4 and TRBJ2-5; 7 nucleotides line up with TRBD2. The CDR3 contains 13 residues. The V gene end was trimmed by 2 bases and the J gene end by 3 bases; junction bases not matched to a gene: 0. The DNA for the CDR3 is TGTGCCAGCAGTTTACTAGCGGAAGAGACCCAGTACTTC. Encoded protein: CASSLLAEETQYF.

This clone was observed a handful of times. The chain joins TRBV4-1 to TRBJ1-1; perhaps TRBD1 as D (6 bases). Trimming stripped 6 bases from V and 1 base from J, with 12 bases between. CDR3 length: 14 amino acids. Germline loops: CDR1 MGHRA, CDR2 YSYEKL. The CDR3 bases are TGCGCCAGCAGAGGGACACTGAAGAACACTGAAGCTTTCTTT. Encoded protein: CASRGTLKNTEAFF.

The chain couples TRBV5-5 to TRBJ2-7; D is ambiguous. The CDR3 covers 16 residues. In germline, CDR1 is SGHKS, CDR2 YYEKEE (reference sequence). With 4 bases removed from V and 0 bases from J, the gap between germline ends came to 17 bases. DNA for the CDR3: TGTGCCAGCAGCCTATCAACCGTTCGTCCCTCCTACGAGCAGTACTTC. Encoded protein: CASSLSTVRPSYEQYF.

J is TRBJ1-2 and V is TRBV4-1; 8 bases fit TRBD1. V lost 3 bases to trimming and J lost 6 bases; unmatched junction nucleotides: 12. Germline CDR1 is MGHRA and CDR2 is YSYEKL. This CDR3 contains 16 residues. The CDR3 loop is CASSHPPGGRAHGYTF. The CDR3 DNA is TGCGCCAGCAGCCATCCCCCAGGGGGCAGGGCTCATGGCTACACCTTC.

The genes are TRBV5-4 and TRBJ1-4; D is perhaps TRBD1 (6 bases). V was pared by 1 base and J by 6 bases, with 10 bases between. Germline V gives CDR1 SGHNT, CDR2 YYREEE (reference sequence). This CDR3 has 14 residues. This CDR3 reads CASSLTRTDEKLFF. CDR3 in DNA: TGTGCCAGCAGCTTGACACGGACAGATGAAAAACTGTTTTTT.

This clone has only one observation. This chain joins TRBV28 and TRBJ1-4, with 7 bases aligning to TRBD1. V was clipped by 5 bases and J by 4 bases; unmatched bases: 7. CDR3 length equals 15 residues. CDR1 MDHEN and CDR2 SYDVKM come from the germline V gene. The CDR3 protein is CASSPPGQLNEKLFF. CDR3 in DNA: TGTGCCAGCAGTCCCCCGGGACAGCTTAATGAAAAACTGTTTTTT.

The V call is TRBV10-3, the J call TRBJ1-2; TRBD1 matches 8 bases. This CDR3 has 17 amino acids. J was trimmed by 1 base and V by 3 bases; bases with no gene match: 10. Germline CDR1 and CDR2: ENHRY and SYGVKD. CDR3 region: CAISDRTGSADNYGYTF. The CDR3 DNA reads TGTGCCATCAGTGATAGGACAGGGAGCGCGGATAACTATGGCTACACCTTC.

V usage is TRBV29-1 and J usage is TRBJ2-3, with TRBD1 as a possible D gene (5 bases). Germline V gives CDR1 SQVTM, CDR2 ANQGSEA. The germline V and J ends were trimmed by 6 bases and 5 bases, with 12 bases remaining between them. The CDR3 has 12 residues. This CDR3 reads CSVTQGVDTQYF. The CDR3 DNA is TGCAGCGTGACGCAAGGGGTAGATACGCAGTATTTT.

The CDR3 protein is CASSFGGNTEAFF. For the CDR3, the DNA is TGTGCCAGCAGTTTCGGGGGGAACACTGAAGCTTTCTTT. The J gene is TRBJ1-1, the V gene TRBV28, with a possible D match to TRBD1 (5 bases). The V end lost 3 bases, the J end lost 1 base, and 6 bases lay between the germline ends. The CDR3 runs 13 residues. Germline V gene sequence: CDR1 MDHEN, CDR2 SYDVKM.

The chain combines TRBV27 with TRBJ2-5; D remains ambiguous. The ends were cut back, 6 bases at V and 3 bases at J, with 11 bases in the middle. The CDR3 length is 13 residues. Looked up from germline, CDR1 is MNHEY and CDR2 is SMNVEV (reference sequence). CDR3 bases: TGTGCCAGCAGCCCTCGGGTTAAAGAGACCCAGTACTTC. Amino acids: CASSPRVKETQYF.

The gene calls are TRBV5-4 and TRBJ1-6, with TRBD1 matching over 7 bases. The CDR3 spans 14 residues. Trimming at V came to 7 bases and at J to 6 bases, leaving 7 bases not matched to a gene. Germline loops: CDR1 SGHNT, CDR2 YYREEE (reference sequence). The CDR3 sequence: CASRRTGSNSPLHF. The DNA of the CDR3 is TGTGCCAGCCGTCGGACAGGAAGTAATTCACCCCTCCACTTT.

This clone appeared once. For the CDR3, the DNA is TGTGCAAGTCGCTTAGCAAGGACAGGGTGCTTCTATAGCAATCAGCCCCAGCATTTT. Amino acids: CASRLARTGCFYSNQPQHF. The chain links TRBV12-2 to TRBJ1-5; TRBD1, the D gene given by the table, was not confirmed from the DNA. TRBV12-2 constitutes a pseudogene. CDR3 length: 19 amino acids.

The CDR3 region is CASSQDGLAANTGELFF. CDR3 DNA sequence: TGTGCCAGCAGCCAAGATGGGCTAGCGGCGAACACCGGGGAGCTGTTTTTT. This chain joins TRBV3-1 (or the pseudogene TRBV3-2) and TRBJ2-2, with 7 bases matching TRBD2. The V and J ends lost 0 bases and 0 bases, in that order; junction bases with no gene match: 4. CDR1 LGHDT and CDR2 YNNKEL come from the germline V gene (reference sequence). The CDR3 covers 17 residues.

This clone appeared a single time. The rearrangement uses TRBV7-6 and TRBJ2-2, with D perhaps TRBD1 (6 bases). Germline CDR1 is SGHVS and CDR2 is FNYEAQ. The V gene lost 5 bases and the J gene lost 6 bases, with 19 bases spanning the gap. The CDR3 loop spans 16 amino acids. The DNA for the CDR3 is TGTGCCAGCAGCGCCCGGACAGTTCTGGATCCCGGGGAGCTGTTTTTT. It codes for CASSARTVLDPGELFF.

This chain links TRBV28 with TRBJ1-1, with D perhaps TRBD1 (6 bases). V was trimmed by 5 bases and J by 4 bases, leaving 14 bases between them. CDR3 length: 14 residues. The germline V gene encodes CDR1 MDHEN and CDR2 SYDVKM. The CDR3 sequence: CASSPPGTFTEAFF. In DNA, the CDR3 is TGTGCCAGCAGTCCCCCCGGGACATTCACTGAAGCTTTCTTT.

The V call is TRBV18, the J call TRBJ2-1; 8 bases line up with TRBD2. CDR1 is KGHSH and CDR2 is LQKENI in the germline V gene. The CDR3 is 13 amino acids. V was clipped by 6 bases and J by 8 bases; unmatched bases: 6. In DNA form, the CDR3 reads TGTGCCAGCTCCATAGCGGGAAGGGATGAGCAGTTCTTC. Translated, it gives CASSIAGRDEQFF.

The CDR3 coding sequence is TGTGCCAGCAGTTACGGGGGGGTCCAGCAGTTCTTC. It is translated as CASSYGGVQQFF. The chain is built from TRBV6-6 and TRBJ2-1; 7 bases map to TRBD2. Trimming took 2 bases from V and 11 from J; bases not matched to a gene: 3. The CDR3 length is 12 residues. CDR1 is MNHNY and CDR2 is SVGAGI in the germline V gene (reference sequence).

The CDR3 region is CASSVGRAGTDTQYF. The CDR3 DNA reads as TGTGCCAGCAGCGTAGGGCGGGCCGGCACAGATACGCAGTATTTT. J is TRBJ2-3 and V is TRBV9, with a tentative D call TRBD2 (5 bases). V lost 0 bases to trimming and J lost 1 base, with 9 bases between them. CDR1 SGDLS and CDR2 YYNGEE come from the germline V gene. The CDR3 consists of 15 residues.

The CDR3 bases are TGCGCCAGCAGCTTCAGTTACAATGAGCAGTTCTTC. Translating gives CASSFSYNEQFF. This sequence joins TRBV5-1 and TRBJ2-1, with D unclear. This CDR3 is built from 12 residues. Germline assignment: CDR1 SGHRS and CDR2 YFSETQ. Trimming cost V 2 bases and J 4 bases, with 4 bases left between them.

In the case of this clone: Within the sample, other DNA sequences also encode this same CDR3. The rearrangement uses TRBV7-9 and TRBJ2-2; a weak D match, TRBD1 (5 bases). CDR1 is SEHNR, CDR2 FQNEAQ, per germline (reference sequence). This CDR3 has 15 residues. Trimming cost V 1 base and J 4 bases, with 10 bases left between them. DNA of the CDR3: TGTGCCAGCAGCTTAGTTGGGGCGGTCACCGGGGAGCTGTTTTTT. Its translation is CASSLVGAVTGELFF.

This clone was observed a handful of times. The rearrangement joins TRBV5-6 to TRBJ1-1; 8 bases are a match to TRBD1. The trim removed 3 bases at V and 6 bases at J, leaving 1 base unmatched. CDR3 length: 12 residues. Germline V gene data show CDR1 as SGHDT and CDR2 as YYEEEE. The CDR3 DNA reads TGTGCCAGCAGCTCACAGGGGGCTGAAGCTTTCTTT. As protein: CASSSQGAEAFF.

V is TRBV11-2 and J is TRBJ2-1, with TRBD2 matching over 13 bases. The CDR3 runs to 19 residues. Per germline, CDR1 SGHAT and CDR2 FQNNGV. The trim removed 4 bases at V and 6 bases at J, leaving 15 bases unmatched. CDR3 bases: TGTGCCAGCAGCTATTATCCCACCGGACTAGCGGGAGAAGGCAATGAGCAGTTCTTC. Amino acid sequence: CASSYYPTGLAGEGNEQFF.

To note about this clone: One end of the junction is discordant with germline, which a read error may explain. The V and J genes are TRBV28 and TRBJ2-3, with TRBD2 identical over 9 bases. CDR1 MDHEN and CDR2 SYDVKM come from the germline V gene. The CDR3 has 16 amino acids. The CDR3 reads CASRNRLAGSIDTQYF. The CDR3 DNA sequence: TGTGCCAGCAGAAACCGGCTAGCGGGAAGCATAGATACGCAGTATTTT.

The chain is built from TRBV18 and TRBJ1-5; D is possibly TRBD1 (5 bases). This CDR3 has 16 amino acids. V shed 6 bases and J shed 6 bases, with 21 bases lying between them. CDR1 is KGHSH, CDR2 LQKENI, per germline. The chain's CDR3 is CASSPGGPAFGQPQHF. The DNA for the CDR3 is TGTGCCAGCTCCCCGGGGGGACCGGCCTTCGGTCAGCCCCAGCATTTT.